Listed below are T cell receptor beta chains from one sample, sequenced in a study of T cells after yellow fever vaccination. Via MiXCR, TCRdb re-called the 5' RACE reads, giving one row per CDR3 protein. There are 500,000 to 650,000 distinct CDR3 sequences in the sample; around an eighth occur only once, and about 16% lies in the top ten. This specimen was PBMCs, taken on the day of the yellow fever booster vaccination. These TCRs come from a man in his thirties or forties who received the YFV17D yellow fever vaccine. Both conserved end residues are part of each CDR3. D genes are given only for firm matches. The size of a clone is reported for some rows only, either as once, few or many, or as a class for expanded clones.

NA	NA	TRBV6-1	TRBJ2-7	CASSGSGLDTGEQYF	TGTGCCAGCAGTGGATCGGGACTGGACACAGGGGAGCAGTACTTC
NA	NA	TRBV7-8	TRBJ2-7	CASSLVSVNGGSQYF	TGTGCCAGCAGCTTAGTTTCAGTGAATGGAGGCAGCCAGTACTTC
few	NA	TRBV7-2	TRBJ2-5	CASSLLQAPPQYF	TGTGCCAGCAGCTTACTGCAGGCCCCACCCCAGTACTTC
few	TRBD1	TRBV6-1	TRBJ1-4	CASSRTGGEEKLFF	TGTGCCAGCAGCCGAACAGGGGGCGAGGAAAAACTGTTTTTT
NA	NA	TRBV15	TRBJ1-5	CATSRDLGRAQPQHF	TGTGCCACCAGCAGAGATCTCGGGCGAGCTCAGCCCCAGCATTTT
NA	TRBD2	TRBV20-1	TRBJ2-4	CSAQTSGGSFENIQYF	TGCAGTGCTCAGACTAGCGGGGGATCTTTTGAGAACATTCAGTACTTC
few	NA	TRBV5-1	TRBJ2-1	CASSSPSGGASNEQFF	TGCGCCAGCAGCTCCCCTTCTGGGGGAGCTAGTAATGAGCAGTTCTTC
NA	NA	TRBV7-9	TRBJ1-3	CASSSIRVSGNTIYF	TGTGCCAGCAGCTCGATCAGGGTATCTGGAAACACCATATATTTT
NA	NA	TRBV20-1	TRBJ1-4	CSARDIRGPTNEKLFF	TGCAGTGCTAGAGATATTCGGGGACCAACTAATGAAAAACTGTTTTTT
NA	NA	TRBV5-1	TRBJ2-7	CASSFASADEPYF	TGCGCCAGCAGCTTCGCTAGCGCCGACGAGCCGTACTTC
few	NA	TRBV5-1	TRBJ2-1	CASSAGTRDSEQFF	TGCGCCAGCAGCGCCGGGACTCGAGATAGTGAGCAGTTCTTC